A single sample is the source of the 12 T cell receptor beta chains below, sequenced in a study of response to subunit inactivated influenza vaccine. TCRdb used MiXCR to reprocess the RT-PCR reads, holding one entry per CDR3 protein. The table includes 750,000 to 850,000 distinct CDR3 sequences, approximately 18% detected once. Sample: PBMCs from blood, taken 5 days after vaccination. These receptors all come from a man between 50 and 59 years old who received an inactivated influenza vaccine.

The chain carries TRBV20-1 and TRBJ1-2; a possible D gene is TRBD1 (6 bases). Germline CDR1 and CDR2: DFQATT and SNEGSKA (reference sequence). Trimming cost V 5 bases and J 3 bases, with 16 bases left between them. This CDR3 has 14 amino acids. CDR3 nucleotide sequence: TGCAGTGCTGCCAAGTTACAGGGTGACTATGGCTACACCTTC. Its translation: CSAAKLQGDYGYTF.

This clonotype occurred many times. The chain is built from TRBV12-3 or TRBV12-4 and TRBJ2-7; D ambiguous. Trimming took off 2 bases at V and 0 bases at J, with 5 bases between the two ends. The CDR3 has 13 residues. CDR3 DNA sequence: TGTGCCAGCAGTTTAACTCCCTCCTACGAGCAGTACTTC. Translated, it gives CASSLTPSYEQYF.

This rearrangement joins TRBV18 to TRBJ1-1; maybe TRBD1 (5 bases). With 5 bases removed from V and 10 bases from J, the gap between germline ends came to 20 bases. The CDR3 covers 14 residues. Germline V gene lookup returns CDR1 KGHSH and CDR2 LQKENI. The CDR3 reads CASSEPDTPSRAFF. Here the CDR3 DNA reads TGTGCCAGCTCAGAACCGGACACCCCGTCGAGAGCTTTCTTT.

CDR3 amino acids: CASSPPTMSSYEQYF. CDR3 nucleotides: TGTGCCAGCTCACCCCCCACGATGAGCTCCTACGAGCAGTACTTC. This rearrangement joins TRBV18 to TRBJ2-7; D not certain. The CDR3 contains 15 residues. CDR1 is KGHSH, CDR2 LQKENI, per germline. Trimming removed 3 bases from V and 0 bases from J, with 12 bases in between.

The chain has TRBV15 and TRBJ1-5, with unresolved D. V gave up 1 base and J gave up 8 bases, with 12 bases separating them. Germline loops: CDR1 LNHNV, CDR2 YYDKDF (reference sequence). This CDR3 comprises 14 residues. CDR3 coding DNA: TGTGCCACCAGCAGAGCCCGTCATGTTGAGCCCCAGCATTTT. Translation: CATSRARHVEPQHF.

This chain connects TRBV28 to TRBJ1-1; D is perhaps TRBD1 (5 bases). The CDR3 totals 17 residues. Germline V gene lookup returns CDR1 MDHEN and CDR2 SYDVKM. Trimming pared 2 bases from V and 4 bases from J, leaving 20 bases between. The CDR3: CASSLVFGFGGITEAFF. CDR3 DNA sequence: TGTGCCAGCAGTTTAGTCTTCGGTTTCGGGGGTATCACTGAAGCTTTCTTT.

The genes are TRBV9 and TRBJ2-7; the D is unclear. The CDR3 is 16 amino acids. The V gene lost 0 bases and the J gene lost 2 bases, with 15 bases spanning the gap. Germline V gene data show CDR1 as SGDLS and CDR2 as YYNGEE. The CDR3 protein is CASSVGAHLGTYEQYF. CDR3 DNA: TGTGCCAGCAGCGTAGGGGCACACCTGGGAACCTACGAGCAGTACTTC.

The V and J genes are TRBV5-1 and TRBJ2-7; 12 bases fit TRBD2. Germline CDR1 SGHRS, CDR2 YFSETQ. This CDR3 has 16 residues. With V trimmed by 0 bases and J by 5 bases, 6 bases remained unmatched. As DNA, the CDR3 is TGCGCCAGCAGCTTGGGGCTAGCGGGGGGGCTCGACGAGCAGTACTTC. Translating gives CASSLGLAGGLDEQYF.

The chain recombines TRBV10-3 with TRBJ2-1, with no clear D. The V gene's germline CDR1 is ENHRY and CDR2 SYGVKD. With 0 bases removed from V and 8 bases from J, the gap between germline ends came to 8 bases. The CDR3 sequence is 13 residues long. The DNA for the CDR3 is TGTGCCATCAGTGAGTCGATAGGCTATGAGCAGTTCTTC. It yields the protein CAISESIGYEQFF.

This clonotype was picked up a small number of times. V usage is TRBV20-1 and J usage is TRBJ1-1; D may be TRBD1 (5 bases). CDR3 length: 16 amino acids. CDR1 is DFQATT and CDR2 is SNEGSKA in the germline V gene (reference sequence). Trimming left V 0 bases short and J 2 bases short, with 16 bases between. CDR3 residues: CSARDGRKGANTEAFF. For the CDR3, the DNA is TGCAGTGCTAGAGATGGGAGGAAAGGGGCAAACACTGAAGCTTTCTTT.

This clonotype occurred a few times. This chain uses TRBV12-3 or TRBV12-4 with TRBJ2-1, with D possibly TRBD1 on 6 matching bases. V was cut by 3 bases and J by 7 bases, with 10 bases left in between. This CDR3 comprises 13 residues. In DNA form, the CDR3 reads TGTGCCAGCAGTTTGCAGGGGTGGAATGAGCAGTTCTTC. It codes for CASSLQGWNEQFF.

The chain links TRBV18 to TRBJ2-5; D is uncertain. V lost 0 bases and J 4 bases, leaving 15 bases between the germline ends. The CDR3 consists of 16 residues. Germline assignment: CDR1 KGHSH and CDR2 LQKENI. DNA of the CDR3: TGTGCCAGCTCACCACCTTATGGACCAGGTGCAGAGACCCAGTACTTC. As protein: CASSPPYGPGAETQYF.